The text below deals with one T cell receptor beta chain. What it binds is unknown. The entry originates in a study of T cells in Graves' hyperthyroidism and ophthalmopathy. PBMCs were sourced from roughly 9.3 ml fresh peripheral blood. Overall study results and limits: Blood also held most thyroid clonotypes expanded beyond 0.001.

Template material for amplifying TCR beta CDR3 regions consisted of RNA transcripts. HTBI primers were employed in a first-round RT-PCR of the TCR CDR3. One entry per CDR3 protein results from TCRdb running MiXCR on the multiplex PCR reads. The repertoire has some 770,000 distinct CDR3 sequences, over 15% of them found once; the top ten carry 8.4%. The specimen was blood. The clonotype was recovered from a man aged 18 to 30 with Graves' hyperthyroidism.

The CDR3: CASSSFESSYNEQFF. The CDR3, as DNA: TGTGCCAGCAGCTCATTCGAGAGCTCCTACAATGAGCAGTTCTTC. The rearrangement links TRBV5-5 to TRBJ2-1; D is unresolved. Trimming took 3 bases from V and 0 from J, leaving 10 bases between them. This CDR3 spans 15 amino acids. Germline assignment: CDR1 SGHKS and CDR2 YYEKEE (reference sequence).